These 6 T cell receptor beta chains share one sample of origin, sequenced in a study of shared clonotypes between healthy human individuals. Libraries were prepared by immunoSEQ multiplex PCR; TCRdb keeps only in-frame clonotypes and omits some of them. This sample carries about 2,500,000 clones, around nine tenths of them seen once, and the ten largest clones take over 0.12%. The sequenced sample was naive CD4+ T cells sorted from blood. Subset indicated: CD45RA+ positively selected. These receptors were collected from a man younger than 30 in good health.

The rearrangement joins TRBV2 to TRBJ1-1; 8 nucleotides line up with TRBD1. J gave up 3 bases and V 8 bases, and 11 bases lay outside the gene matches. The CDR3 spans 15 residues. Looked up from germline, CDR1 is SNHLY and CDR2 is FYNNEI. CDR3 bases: TGTGCCAGCGGAGGACAGGGTTTCGGGGACACTGAAGCTTTCTTT. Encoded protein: CASGGQGFGDTEAFF.

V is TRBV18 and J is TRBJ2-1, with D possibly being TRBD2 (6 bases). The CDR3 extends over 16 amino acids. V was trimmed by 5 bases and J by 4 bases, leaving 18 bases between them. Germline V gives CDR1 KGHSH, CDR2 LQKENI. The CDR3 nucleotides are TGTGCCAGCTCAGTTTTTCCTAGCGATATTTACAATGAGCAGTTCTTC. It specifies CASSVFPSDIYNEQFF.

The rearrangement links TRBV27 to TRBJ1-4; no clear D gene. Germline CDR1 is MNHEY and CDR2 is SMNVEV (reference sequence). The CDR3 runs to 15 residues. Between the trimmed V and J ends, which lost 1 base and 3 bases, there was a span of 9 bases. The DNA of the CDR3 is TGTGCCAGCAGTTTATTTCGGGGAGCTAATGAAAAACTGTTTTTT. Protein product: CASSLFRGANEKLFF.

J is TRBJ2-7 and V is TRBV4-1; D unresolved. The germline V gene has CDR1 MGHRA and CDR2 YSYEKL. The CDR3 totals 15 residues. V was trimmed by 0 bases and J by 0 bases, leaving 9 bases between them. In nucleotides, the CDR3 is TGCGCCAGCAGCCAAGAAGGGTGGAACTCCTACGAGCAGTACTTC. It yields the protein CASSQEGWNSYEQYF.

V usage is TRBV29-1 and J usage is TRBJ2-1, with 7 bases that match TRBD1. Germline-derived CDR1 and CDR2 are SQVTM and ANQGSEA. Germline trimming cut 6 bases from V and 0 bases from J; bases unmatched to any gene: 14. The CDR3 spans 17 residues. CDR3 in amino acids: CSVPGQLNYLSYNEQFF. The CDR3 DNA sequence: TGCAGCGTCCCGGGACAGCTGAACTATCTCTCCTACAATGAGCAGTTCTTC.

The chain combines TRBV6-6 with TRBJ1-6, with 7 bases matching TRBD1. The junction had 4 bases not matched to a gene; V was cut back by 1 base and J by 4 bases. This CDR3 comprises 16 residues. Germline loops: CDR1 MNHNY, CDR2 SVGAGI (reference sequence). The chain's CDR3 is CASSYWDSGYNSPLHF. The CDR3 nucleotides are TGTGCCAGCAGTTACTGGGACAGCGGTTATAATTCACCCCTCCACTTT.